The 24 T cell receptor beta chains below all came from one sample that was sequenced in a study of STAT5B mutations in CD4+ large granular lymphocyte leukemia. The method was immunoSEQ multiplex PCR; TCRdb's version includes in-frame clones alone and lacks a portion of them. The sample lists 35,000 to 40,000 clones; under 85% were seen once. Sequencing input: CD4+ T cells from blood buffy coats. The receptors come from a human donor in good health.

This clone was counted only a few times. J is TRBJ1-1 and V is TRBV7-2; D is uncertain. There are 12 residues in the CDR3. Trimming stripped 3 bases from V and 8 bases from J, with 10 bases between. The germline V gene encodes CDR1 SGHTA and CDR2 FQGNSA. In nucleotides, the CDR3 is TGTGCCAGCAGCTTTTACCCGGGGGAAGCTTTCTTT. Its protein product is CASSFYPGEAFF.

The chain uses TRBV5-1 and TRBJ2-3; D possibly corresponds to TRBD1 (5 bases). The germline V gene has CDR1 SGHRS and CDR2 YFSETQ. This CDR3 spans 14 amino acids. Deletions cut 2 bases from V and 1 base from J, with 8 bases between. The CDR3 here is CASSFRGGTDTQYF. The CDR3 nucleotides read TGCGCCAGCAGCTTTAGGGGTGGCACAGATACGCAGTATTTT.

This clone counts as medium-sized. The chain carries TRBV4-2 and TRBJ1-1; perhaps TRBD1 as D (5 bases). Trimming cost V 5 bases and J 1 base, with 8 bases left between them. There are 13 residues in the CDR3. CDR1 LGHNA and CDR2 YNFKEQ come from the germline V gene. The CDR3 loop reads CASSSGSNTEAFF. CDR3 DNA sequence: TGTGCCAGCAGCTCAGGGTCGAACACTGAAGCTTTCTTT.

This chain joins TRBV11-3 and TRBJ2-3, with a tentative D call TRBD1 (7 bases). Germline values: CDR1 SGHNT, CDR2 YENEEA. The CDR3 has 15 amino acids. V was cut by 3 bases and J by 6 bases, with 16 bases left in between. In DNA form, the CDR3 reads TGTGCCAGCAGCTTCAGGGGGGAAGCTTTGGATACGCAGTATTTT. It codes for CASSFRGEALDTQYF.

This clone was seen a handful of times. The chain joins TRBV2 to TRBJ1-4; D gene ambiguous. Trimming removed 10 bases at V and 7 bases at J, with 16 bases between. This CDR3 is 13 amino acids long. From germline, CDR1 is SNHLY and CDR2 FYNNEI. In DNA form, the CDR3 reads TGTGCCACCACGGGGAGGGTTGGTGAAAAACTGTTTTTT. Its protein is CATTGRVGEKLFF.

The DNA of the CDR3 is TGTGCCAGCAGCGTAGAGGCTGGAGAGTACGAGCAGTACTTC. Its translation is CASSVEAGEYEQYF. The chain has TRBV9 and TRBJ2-7; D gene uncertain. Germline V gene sequence: CDR1 SGDLS, CDR2 YYNGEE. This CDR3 has 14 amino acids. V gave up 0 bases and J gave up 4 bases, with 11 bases separating them.

CDR3 DNA sequence: TGCGCCAGCAGCCAAGATAGGGCCTACAATGAGCAGTTCTTC. Protein: CASSQDRAYNEQFF. This rearrangement joins TRBV4-3 to TRBJ2-1; no reliable D call. Looked up from germline, CDR1 is LGHNA and CDR2 is YSLEER. CDR3 size: 14 residues. Trimming cost V 0 bases and J 2 bases, with 5 bases left between them.

The chain links TRBV19 to TRBJ2-7; 8 bases fit TRBD2. Germline-derived CDR1 and CDR2 are LNHDA and SQIVND (reference sequence). There are 14 residues in the CDR3. The V segment lost 2 bases and the J segment 2 bases; nucleotides outside the gene matches: 2. The CDR3 DNA reads TGTGCCAGTAGTATAACTAGCGGAACCTACGAGCAGTACTTC. It codes for CASSITSGTYEQYF.

The chain combines TRBV10-2 with TRBJ2-3; tentatively, D is TRBD2 (6 bases). This CDR3 is built from 16 residues. Germline assignment: CDR1 WSHSY and CDR2 SAAADI. Trimming cost V 6 bases and J 0 bases, with 16 bases left between them. The CDR3 DNA is TGCGCCAGCAGGGGAAGCCTAGCGACTAGCACAGATACGCAGTATTTT. It is translated as CASRGSLATSTDTQYF.

This chain connects TRBV4-3 to TRBJ2-7, with TRBD2 identical over 14 bases. CDR3 size: 16 residues. Germline lookup yields CDR1 LGHNA and CDR2 YSLEER. J gave up 9 bases and V 3 bases, and 10 bases lay outside the gene matches. The CDR3 reads CASSHTGTSGSARQYF. The CDR3 nucleotides read TGCGCCAGCAGCCATACCGGGACTAGCGGGAGTGCTAGGCAGTACTTC.

By sample fraction, this clone is medium-sized. The genes are TRBV19 and TRBJ1-2, with D possibly matching TRBD1 (6 bases). The CDR3 runs 15 residues. V gave up 3 bases and J gave up 4 bases, with 15 bases separating them. Germline lookup yields CDR1 LNHDA and CDR2 SQIVND (reference sequence). CDR3 loop: CASSIPLQGGYGYTF. The CDR3 nucleotides read TGTGCCAGTAGTATCCCTCTACAGGGCGGCTATGGCTACACCTTC. Full variable domain (rest looked up from reference TRBV19 and TRBJ1-2): DGGITQSPKYLFRKEGQNVTLSCEQNLNHDAMYWYRQDPGQGLRLIYYSQIVNDFQKGDIAEGYSVSREKKESFPLTVTSAQKNPTAFYLCASSIPLQGGYGYTFGSGTRLTVV.

This chain joins TRBV27 and TRBJ2-7; a possible D gene is TRBD1 (6 bases). The CDR3 has 14 amino acids. Germline values: CDR1 MNHEY, CDR2 SMNVEV (reference sequence). Deletions cut 1 base from V and 2 bases from J, with 9 bases between. This CDR3 is CASSLWQGTYEQYF. DNA for the CDR3: TGTGCCAGCAGTTTATGGCAGGGGACCTACGAGCAGTACTTC.

This clone was recorded a few times. This sequence joins TRBV27 and TRBJ2-7, with 9 bases that match TRBD1. Germline V CDR1 and CDR2: MNHEY, SMNVEV (reference sequence). The CDR3 runs to 14 residues. J was trimmed by 4 bases and V by 5 bases; bases with no gene match: 6. The CDR3 here is CASSVTGGWYEQYF. The CDR3 coding sequence is TGTGCCAGCAGTGTGACAGGGGGGTGGTACGAGCAGTACTTC.

The V and J genes are TRBV5-1 and TRBJ2-2, with 11 bases aligning to TRBD2. J gave up 3 bases and V 4 bases, and 2 bases lay outside the gene matches. The CDR3 length is 15 residues. Germline V gene data show CDR1 as SGHRS and CDR2 as YFSETQ. The CDR3 DNA follows: TGCGCCAGCAGCCAGGGACTAGCGGACACCGGGGAGCTGTTTTTT. Translated, it gives CASSQGLADTGELFF.

The V gene is TRBV9, the J gene TRBJ2-5, with D perhaps TRBD1 or TRBD2 (5 bases each). V dropped 4 bases and J dropped 1 base, with 17 bases sitting between them. Germline V gene data show CDR1 as SGDLS and CDR2 as YYNGEE. The CDR3 is made up of 16 amino acids. The CDR3 protein is CASSITGTPGQETQYF. The CDR3 region has the DNA TGTGCCAGCAGCATTACCGGGACCCCCGGCCAAGAGACCCAGTACTTC. Full variable domain (remainder filled in from reference TRBV9 and TRBJ2-5): DSGVTQTPKHLITATGQRVTLRCSPRSGDLSVYWYQQSLDQGLQFLIQYYNGEERAKGNILERFSAQQFPDLHSELNLSSLELGDSALYFCASSITGTPGQETQYFGPGTRLLVL.

The CDR3 coding sequence is TGCAGCGTTAGGGGGGTAGCGGGAGCGGTGGCAGATACGCAGTATTTT. Translated: CSVRGVAGAVADTQYF. This chain uses TRBV29-1 with TRBJ2-3; 9 bases are shared with TRBD2. The V and J ends lost 5 bases and 4 bases, in that order; junction bases with no gene match: 13. This CDR3 region has 16 residues. Germline V lookup: CDR1 SQVTM, CDR2 ANQGSEA.

V usage is TRBV5-4 and J usage is TRBJ2-7; D possibly corresponds to TRBD1 (6 bases). The CDR3 spans 14 residues. Trimming stripped 3 bases from V and 2 bases from J, with 12 bases between. Germline-derived CDR1 and CDR2 are SGHNT and YYREEE (reference sequence). The CDR3 sequence: CASSSQGVPYEQYF. In DNA form, the CDR3 reads TGTGCCAGCAGCTCACAGGGAGTCCCCTACGAGCAGTACTTC.

CDR3: CASSLVVSGGDTGELFF. CDR3 DNA: TGTGCCAGCAGCTTAGTAGTTAGCGGGGGGGATACCGGGGAGCTGTTTTTT. J is TRBJ2-2 and V is TRBV7-2, with TRBD2 matching 11 bases. V shed 1 base, J shed 5 bases, and the junction held 6 bases outside the gene matches. CDR1 is SGHTA, CDR2 FQGNSA, per germline. This CDR3 comprises 17 residues.

The V gene is TRBV18, the J gene TRBJ2-1; D is possibly TRBD2 (6 bases). Germline CDR1 reads KGHSH; CDR2 reads LQKENI. The ends were cut back, 4 bases at V and 8 bases at J, with 15 bases in the middle. This CDR3 spans 14 amino acids. The CDR3 DNA reads TGTGCCAGCTCACGGAACGGGAGTCCGGATGAGCAGTTCTTC. Residues: CASSRNGSPDEQFF. Together with reference TRBV18 and TRBJ2-1, the CDR3 gives the full variable domain: NAGVMQNPRHLVRRRGQEARLRCSPMKGHSHVYWYRQLPEEGLKFMVYLQKENIIDESGMPKERFSAEFPKEGPSILRIQQVVRGDSAAYFCASSRNGSPDEQFFGPGTRLTVL.

The chain carries TRBV7-8 and TRBJ2-2; 7 positions match TRBD1. The CDR3 has 14 residues. With 4 bases clipped from V and 6 bases from J, the junction kept 5 bases outside the gene matches. Germline loops: CDR1 SGHVS, CDR2 FQNEAQ. The CDR3 bases are TGTGCCAGCAGCTCGACAGGGTGGGCCGGGGAGCTGTTTTTT. It is translated as CASSSTGWAGELFF. The full variable domain, in which reference TRBV7-8 and TRBJ2-2 provide the parts outside the CDR3, is GAGVSQSPRYKVAKRGQDVALRCDPISGHVSLFWYQQALGQGPEFLTYFQNEAQLDKSGLPSDRFFAERPEGSVSTLKIQRTQQEDSAVYLCASSSTGWAGELFFGEGSRLTVL.

This clone has a handful of counts. In DNA form, the CDR3 reads TGCAGCGTTGCCGGGGGCCAGGGCTATGGCTACACCTTC. Its translation: CSVAGGQGYGYTF. V is TRBV29-1 and J is TRBJ1-2; tentatively, D is TRBD1 (6 bases). The V gene lost 4 bases and the J gene lost 4 bases, with 13 bases spanning the gap. Germline V gene data show CDR1 as SQVTM and CDR2 as ANQGSEA. The CDR3 length is 13 residues. The full variable domain, rest sourced from reference TRBV29-1 and TRBJ1-2, is SAVISQKPSRDICQRGTSLTIQCQVDSQVTMMFWYRQQPGQSLTLIATANQGSEATYESGFVIDKFPISRPNLTFSTLTVSNMSPEDSSIYLCSVAGGQGYGYTFGSGTRLTVV.

The chain employs TRBV7-9 and TRBJ2-3; D is possibly TRBD1 (6 bases). This CDR3 contains 13 residues. Germline V gives CDR1 SEHNR, CDR2 FQNEAQ (reference sequence). The germline V and J ends were trimmed by 6 bases and 0 bases, with 7 bases remaining between them. In nucleotides, the CDR3 is TGTGCCAGCAGGGACAGTAGCACAGATACGCAGTATTTT. Residues: CASRDSSTDTQYF.

This clone has more than one count but fewer than ten. This chain uses TRBV5-1 with TRBJ1-6, with D possibly TRBD1 on 5 matching bases. V was cut by 0 bases and J by 7 bases, with 14 bases left in between. The CDR3 runs to 16 residues. Germline V gene data show CDR1 as SGHRS and CDR2 as YFSETQ. CDR3 sequence reads: CASSLEGPGWNSPLHF. In DNA form, the CDR3 reads TGCGCCAGCAGCTTGGAGGGACCCGGGTGGAATTCACCCCTCCACTTT.

V gene TRBV2 combines with J gene TRBJ2-3; 13 bases line up with TRBD2. The CDR3 spans 16 residues. J gave up 5 bases and V 5 bases, and 7 bases lay outside the gene matches. Looked up from germline, CDR1 is SNHLY and CDR2 is FYNNEI. The CDR3 loop reads CASSSRLAGGIDTQYF. CDR3 coding DNA: TGTGCCAGCAGTTCTCGACTAGCGGGAGGTATAGATACGCAGTATTTT.